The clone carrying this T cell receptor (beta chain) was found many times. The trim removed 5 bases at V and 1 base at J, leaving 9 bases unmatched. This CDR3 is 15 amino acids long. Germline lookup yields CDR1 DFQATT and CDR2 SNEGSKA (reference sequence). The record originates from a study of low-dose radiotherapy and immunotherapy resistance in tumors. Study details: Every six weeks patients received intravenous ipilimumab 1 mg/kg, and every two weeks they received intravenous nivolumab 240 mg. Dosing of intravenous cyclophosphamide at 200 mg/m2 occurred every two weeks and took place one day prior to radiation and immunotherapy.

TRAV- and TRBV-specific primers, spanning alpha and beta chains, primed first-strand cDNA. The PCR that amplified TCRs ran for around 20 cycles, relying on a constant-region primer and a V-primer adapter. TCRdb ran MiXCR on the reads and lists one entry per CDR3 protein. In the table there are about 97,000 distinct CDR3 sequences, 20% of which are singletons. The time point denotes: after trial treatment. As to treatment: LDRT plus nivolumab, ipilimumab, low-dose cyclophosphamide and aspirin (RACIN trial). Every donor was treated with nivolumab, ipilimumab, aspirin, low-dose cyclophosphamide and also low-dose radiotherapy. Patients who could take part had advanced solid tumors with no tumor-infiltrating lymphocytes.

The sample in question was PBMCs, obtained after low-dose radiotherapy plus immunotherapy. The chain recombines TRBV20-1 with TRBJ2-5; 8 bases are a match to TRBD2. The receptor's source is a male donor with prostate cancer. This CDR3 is CSAPTTLAAQETQYF. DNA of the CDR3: TGCAGTGCTCCTACCACACTAGCGGCCCAAGAGACCCAGTACTTC.